What follows are 21 T cell receptor beta chains derived from one specimen sequenced in a study of PD-L1 blockade in urothelial cancer. Repertoires were generated with immunoSEQ multiplex PCR, while TCRdb's copy carries only in-frame clones and drops some. This sample yields some 90,000 clones, of which more than 80% are seen a single time; around 0.94% belongs to the top ten. The time point denotes: pretreatment peripheral blood. This specimen consisted of PBMCs, obtained around atezolizumab (anti-PD-L1) treatment. Every receptor here comes from a woman over 75 with urothelial cancer.

The chain has TRBV7-8 and TRBJ1-3, with a tentative D call TRBD1 (5 bases). Germline V gives CDR1 SGHVS, CDR2 FQNEAQ. The CDR3 has 18 amino acids. Trimming took 1 base from V and 0 from J, leaving 16 bases between them. CDR3 protein: CASSLEGMGPLSGNTIYF. The CDR3, as DNA: TGTGCCAGCAGCTTAGAAGGAATGGGGCCTCTCTCTGGAAACACCATATATTTT.

V and J are TRBV5-1 and TRBJ2-7, with D perhaps matching TRBD2 (5 bases). V lost 4 bases to trimming and J lost 1 base, with 18 bases between them. The germline CDR1 and CDR2 sequences are SGHRS and YFSETQ. This CDR3 has 16 residues. This CDR3 reads CASSRGQPQGSYEQYF. The DNA for the CDR3 is TGCGCCAGCAGCCGCGGGCAGCCCCAAGGGTCCTACGAGCAGTACTTC.

In nucleotides, the CDR3 is TGTGCCAGCAGCTTAGGGCAGCTGAACACCGGGGAGCTGTTTTTT. Translating it yields CASSLGQLNTGELFF. The J gene is TRBJ2-2, the V gene TRBV7-3; D uncertain. V was pared by 2 bases and J by 1 base, with 8 bases between. This CDR3 is 15 amino acids long. CDR1 SGHTA and CDR2 FQGTGA come from the germline V gene.

The rearrangement links TRBV28 to TRBJ1-2, with D hard to call. Germline V gene lookup returns CDR1 MDHEN and CDR2 SYDVKM. V lost 7 bases and J lost 5, with 20 bases in between. This CDR3 has 15 amino acids. CDR3 coding DNA: TGTGCCAGCAAGGCCCCAGCGACGACCCGGTATGGCTACACCTTC. Its translation is CASKAPATTRYGYTF.

This chain connects TRBV7-8 to TRBJ2-7, with D perhaps TRBD2 (6 bases). CDR1 is SGHVS, CDR2 FQNEAQ, per germline. Trimming removed 3 bases from V and 5 bases from J, with 8 bases in between. The CDR3 spans 12 residues. The chain's CDR3 is CASSLGLNEQYF. CDR3 DNA: TGTGCCAGCAGCTTGGGACTTAACGAGCAGTACTTC.

The rearrangement joins TRBV7-9 to TRBJ2-2, with a possible D match to TRBD2 (6 bases). Per the germline V gene, CDR1 is SEHNR and CDR2 is FQNEAQ (reference sequence). This CDR3 spans 14 amino acids. Trimming cost V 3 bases and J 7 bases, with 12 bases left between them. The DNA of the CDR3 is TGTGCCAGCAGCTTGTCTCACGGGAGCGGGGAGCTGTTTTTT. As protein: CASSLSHGSGELFF. Full variable domain (remainder filled in from reference TRBV7-9 and TRBJ2-2): DTGVSQNPRHKITKRGQNVTFRCDPISEHNRLYWYRQTLGQGPEFLTYFQNEAQLEKSRLLSDRFSAERPKGSFSTLEIQRTEQGDSAMYLCASSLSHGSGELFFGEGSRLTVL.

J is TRBJ2-3 and V is TRBV9; D perhaps matches TRBD2 (6 bases). The V gene's germline CDR1 is SGDLS and CDR2 YYNGEE. The V gene lost 1 base and the J gene lost 0 bases, with 9 bases spanning the gap. The CDR3 has 15 residues. The DNA of the CDR3 is TGTGCCAGCAGCGTATTCAGCGGGAGCACAGATACGCAGTATTTT. Translated: CASSVFSGSTDTQYF.

The chain links TRBV7-2 to TRBJ2-1, with TRBD2 matching 11 bases. Per germline, CDR1 SGHTA and CDR2 FQGNSA. The junction had 2 bases not matched to a gene; V was cut back by 5 bases and J by 2 bases. The CDR3 totals 15 residues. CDR3 DNA: TGTGCCAGCAGCCAGACTAGCGGGACCTACAATGAGCAGTTCTTC. This gives the protein CASSQTSGTYNEQFF.

V is TRBV6-7 and J is TRBJ2-7, with 10 bases matching TRBD2. TRBV6-7 is an ORF for which the function is uncertain. CDR3 length: 17 residues. The J segment lost 3 bases and the V segment lost 1 base, leaving 9 bases of the junction unmatched. The CDR3 DNA reads as TGTGCCAGCAGTTACTGCCTTAGCGGGAGGAACGACTACGAGCAGTACTTC. It yields the protein CASSYCLSGRNDYEQYF.

This clone was found once. The chain recombines TRBV30 with TRBJ1-1; maybe TRBD1 (6 bases). This CDR3 has 14 amino acids. In germline, CDR1 is GTSNPN, CDR2 SVGIG (reference sequence). Trimming removed 2 bases at V and 2 bases at J, with 12 bases between. CDR3 in amino acids: CAWSRTETNTEAFF. The CDR3 DNA sequence: TGTGCCTGGAGTAGGACAGAAACTAACACTGAAGCTTTCTTT.

The genes are TRBV19 and TRBJ2-3; 7 bases fit TRBD2. The CDR3 consists of 14 residues. V was pared by 3 bases and J by 5 bases, with 5 bases of the junction left unmatched. Germline CDR1 and CDR2: LNHDA and SQIVND (reference sequence). CDR3 sequence: CASSIGLEGDTQYF. The CDR3 DNA follows: TGTGCCAGTAGTATCGGACTAGAGGGAGATACGCAGTATTTT.

This chain connects TRBV4-1 to TRBJ2-2; TRBD1 agrees at 8 bases. Trimming cost V 2 bases and J 7 bases; bases outside gene matches: 6. Germline V gene sequence: CDR1 MGHRA, CDR2 YSYEKL. CDR3 length: 15 residues. DNA for the CDR3: TGCGCCAGCAGCCAAACCAGGGGGCAAGGCGGGGAGCTGTTTTTT. Protein: CASSQTRGQGGELFF.

This chain links TRBV6-6 with TRBJ2-2; 8 nucleotides line up with TRBD2. J lost 1 base, V lost 4 bases, and 5 bases had no gene match. Looked up from germline, CDR1 is MNHNY and CDR2 is SVGAGI (reference sequence). CDR3 length: 16 residues. Here the CDR3 reads CASSSIAGKNTGELFF. The CDR3 DNA sequence: TGTGCCAGCAGTTCTATAGCGGGGAAGAACACCGGGGAGCTGTTTTTT.

This chain uses TRBV15 with TRBJ1-4; TRBD1 aligns across 8 bases. The length of the CDR3 is 15 residues. After removal of 2 bases from V and 7 bases from J, the junction contained 6 bases not matched to a gene. The germline CDR1 and CDR2 sequences are LNHNV and YYDKDF (reference sequence). The CDR3: CATSRWTGSSEKLFF. The CDR3 nucleotides are TGTGCCACCAGCAGATGGACAGGGAGTAGTGAAAAACTGTTTTTT.

This chain uses TRBV6-5 with TRBJ2-7; 9 nucleotides agree with TRBD1. The J segment lost 3 bases and the V segment lost 6 bases, leaving 9 bases of the junction unmatched. The germline V gene has CDR1 MNHEY and CDR2 SVGAGI. The CDR3 totals 15 residues. This CDR3 reads CASSLGQGFGYEQYF. The CDR3 region has the DNA TGTGCCAGCAGCTTGGGACAGGGTTTCGGCTACGAGCAGTACTTC.

The rearrangement joins TRBV5-1 to TRBJ2-7; 10 bases map to TRBD2. J gave up 1 base and V 5 bases, and 3 bases lay outside the gene matches. Germline values: CDR1 SGHRS, CDR2 YFSETQ. This CDR3 comprises 14 residues. The CDR3 coding sequence is TGCGCCAGCAGTTCTAGCGGGAGTTCCTACGAGCAGTACTTC. Amino acids: CASSSSGSSYEQYF. The full variable domain, with the rest looked up from reference TRBV5-1 and TRBJ2-7, is KAGVTQTPRYLIKTRGQQVTLSCSPISGHRSVSWYQQTPGQGLQFLFEYFSETQRNKGNFPGRFSGRQFSNSRSEMNVSTLELGDSALYLCASSSSGSSYEQYFGPGTRLTVT.

This clone was counted once. This rearrangement joins TRBV28 to TRBJ2-4, with TRBD2 matching 7 bases. Per the germline V gene, CDR1 is MDHEN and CDR2 is SYDVKM. With 6 bases clipped from V and 7 bases from J, the junction kept 12 bases outside the gene matches. The CDR3 contains 15 residues. The CDR3 DNA is TGTGCCAGCAGCCCCCCTGGGACTACTGGGAACATTCAGTACTTC. It codes for CASSPPGTTGNIQYF.

V gene TRBV5-5 combines with J gene TRBJ2-2, with D perhaps matching TRBD1 (5 bases). Germline V gene data show CDR1 as SGHKS and CDR2 as YYEKEE (reference sequence). The CDR3 length is 14 residues. The V end lost 2 bases, the J end lost 6 bases, and 11 bases lay between the germline ends. CDR3 amino acids: CASSLRGWSGELFF. The CDR3 DNA follows: TGTGCCAGCAGCTTAAGGGGTTGGTCCGGGGAGCTGTTTTTT.

V gene TRBV19 combines with J gene TRBJ1-3; D gene ambiguous. The CDR3 has 14 amino acids. From germline, CDR1 is LNHDA and CDR2 SQIVND (reference sequence). The germline V and J ends were trimmed by 3 bases and 1 base, with 7 bases remaining between them. As DNA, the CDR3 is TGTGCCAGTAGTATGAGTAGTTCTGGAAACACCATATATTTT. It yields the protein CASSMSSSGNTIYF.

The chain uses TRBV6-1 and TRBJ2-7; 8 bases are shared with TRBD1. Germline assignment: CDR1 MNHNS and CDR2 SASEGT. The CDR3 has 17 amino acids. The ends lost 3 bases at V and 5 bases at J; junction bases unmatched: 15. CDR3: CASSETPRTGIVNEQYF. The CDR3 DNA sequence: TGTGCCAGCAGTGAGACCCCCCGGACAGGGATCGTCAACGAGCAGTACTTC.

V is TRBV6-6 and J is TRBJ1-3; 9 bases match TRBD1. Germline V gives CDR1 MNHNY, CDR2 SVGAGI (reference sequence). Trimming cost V 7 bases and J 3 bases; bases outside gene matches: 7. This CDR3 spans 15 amino acids. CDR3 nucleotides: TGTGCCAGCACCCCCACAGGGGGCGGTGGAAACACCATATATTTT. This translates into CASTPTGGGGNTIYF.